This TCR beta chain was documented in a study of CD4+ T cells in melanoma. Overall study findings and caveats: Reportedly, melanoma neoantigen-specific CD4+ T cells showed varied differentiation states. CD8+ T cell, macrophage and B cell function reportedly correlated with neoantigen-specific CD4+ T cells.

Assay used: immunoSEQ multiplex PCR; TCRdb lists only in-frame clones, some missing. The sample has more than 110,000 clones; nearly 95% are singletons. The V gene lost 6 bases and the J gene lost 5 bases, with 14 bases spanning the gap. CDR3 length: 14 amino acids. Germline lookup yields CDR1 MDHEN and CDR2 SYDVKM. To note about this clone: Antigen unknown.

The TCR sequence derives from a human donor with melanoma. The chain uses TRBV28 and TRBJ1-5; D is uncertain. The CDR3 protein is CASRLPRADQPQHF. As DNA, the CDR3 is TGTGCCAGCAGGTTACCGAGGGCGGATCAGCCCCAGCATTTT.